This record looks at one T cell receptor beta chain sequence and its context. Its antigen is currently unknown. This sample was included in a study of cytomegalovirus exposure and HLA in healthy donors. Study results and limitations: A later analysis associated some 16,000 TCR beta sequences with HLA alleles at a 0.05 false discovery rate. Three CMV-associated chains proved CMV antigen-specific in vitro. V- and J-gene trimming of TCR beta was linked (in a later analysis) to a missense DCLRE1C variant. Earlier analysis yielded a pattern in which most TCR beta V segments were productive about 87% or about 30% of the time.

Germline loops: CDR1 MDHEN, CDR2 SYDVKM. Trimming removed 4 bases from V and 2 bases from J, with 15 bases in between. The CDR3 loop spans 16 amino acids. Both 60 Vbeta primers and 13 Jbeta primers went into the PCR. Produced via immunoSEQ multiplex PCR; TCRdb's table is partial and in-frame only. The repertoire holds 150,000 to 200,000 clones, with around three quarters as singletons. This clonotype originated in a man aged 40-49 years in good health and CMV-seronegative. The specimen was PBMCs. The V call is TRBV28, the J call TRBJ1-3; a weak D match, TRBD1 (6 bases). The CDR3 reads CASSSWTEVAGNTIYF. The CDR3 DNA reads TGTGCCAGCAGTTCCTGGACAGAAGTGGCTGGAAACACCATATATTTT.